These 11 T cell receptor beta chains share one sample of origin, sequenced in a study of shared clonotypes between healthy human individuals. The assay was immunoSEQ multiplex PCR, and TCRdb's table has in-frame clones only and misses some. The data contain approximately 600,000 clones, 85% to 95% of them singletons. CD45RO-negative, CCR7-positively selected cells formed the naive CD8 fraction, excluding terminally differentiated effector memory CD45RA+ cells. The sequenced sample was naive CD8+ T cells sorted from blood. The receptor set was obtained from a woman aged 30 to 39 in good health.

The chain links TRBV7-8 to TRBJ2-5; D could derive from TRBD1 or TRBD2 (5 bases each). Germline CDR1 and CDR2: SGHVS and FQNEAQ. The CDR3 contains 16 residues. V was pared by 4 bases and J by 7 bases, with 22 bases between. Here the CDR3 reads CASSSPLRGAAATQYF. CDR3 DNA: TGTGCCAGCAGCTCGCCCCTCCGGGGCGCAGCGGCGACCCAGTACTTC.

The CDR3 DNA is TGCGCCAGCAGTGACCCCGGACCCCTTAACACTGAAGCTTTCTTT. Its protein product is CASSDPGPLNTEAFF. The V gene is TRBV10-1, the J gene TRBJ1-1, with D unresolved. The CDR3 length is 15 residues. Trimming stripped 3 bases from V and 2 bases from J, with 13 bases between. The germline V gene encodes CDR1 WNHNN and CDR2 SYGVQD (reference sequence).

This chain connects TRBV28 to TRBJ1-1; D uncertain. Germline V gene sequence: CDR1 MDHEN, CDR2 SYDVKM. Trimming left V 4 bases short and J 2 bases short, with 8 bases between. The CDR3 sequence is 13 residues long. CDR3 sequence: CASSSPGNTEAFF. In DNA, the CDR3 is TGTGCCAGCAGTTCCCCGGGTAACACTGAAGCTTTCTTT.

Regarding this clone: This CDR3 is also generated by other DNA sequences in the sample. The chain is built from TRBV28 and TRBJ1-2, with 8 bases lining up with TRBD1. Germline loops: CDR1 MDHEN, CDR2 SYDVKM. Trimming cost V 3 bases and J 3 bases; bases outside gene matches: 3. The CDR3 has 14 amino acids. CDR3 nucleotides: TGTGCCAGCAGTTTGGGACAGGTGGACTATGGCTACACCTTC. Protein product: CASSLGQVDYGYTF.

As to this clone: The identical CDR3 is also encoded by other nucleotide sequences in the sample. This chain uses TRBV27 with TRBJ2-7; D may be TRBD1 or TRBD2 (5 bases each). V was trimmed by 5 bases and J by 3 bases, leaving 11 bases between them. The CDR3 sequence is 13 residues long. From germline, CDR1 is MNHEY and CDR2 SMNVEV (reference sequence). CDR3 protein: CASSPSGGYEQYF. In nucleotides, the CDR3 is TGTGCCAGCAGTCCGAGTGGGGGCTACGAGCAGTACTTC.

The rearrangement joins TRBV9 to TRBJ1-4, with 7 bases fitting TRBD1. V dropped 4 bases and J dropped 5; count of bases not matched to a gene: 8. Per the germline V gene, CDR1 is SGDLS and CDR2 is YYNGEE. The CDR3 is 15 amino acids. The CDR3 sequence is CASSSWDSSNEKLFF. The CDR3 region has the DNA TGTGCCAGCAGCTCCTGGGACAGTTCGAATGAAAAACTGTTTTTT.

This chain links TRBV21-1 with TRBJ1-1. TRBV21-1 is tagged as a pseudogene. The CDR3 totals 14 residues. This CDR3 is CASTLWDLNTEAFF. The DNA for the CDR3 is TGTGCCAGCACCCTGTGGGACCTGAACACTGAAGCTTTCTTT.

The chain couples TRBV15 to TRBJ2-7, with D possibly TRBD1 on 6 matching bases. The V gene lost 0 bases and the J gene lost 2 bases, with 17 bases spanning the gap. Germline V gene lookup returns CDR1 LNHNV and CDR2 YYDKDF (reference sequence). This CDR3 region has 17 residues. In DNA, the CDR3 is TGTGCCACCAGCAGAGACCCCCGGGACATCTCCACCTACGAGCAGTACTTC. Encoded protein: CATSRDPRDISTYEQYF.

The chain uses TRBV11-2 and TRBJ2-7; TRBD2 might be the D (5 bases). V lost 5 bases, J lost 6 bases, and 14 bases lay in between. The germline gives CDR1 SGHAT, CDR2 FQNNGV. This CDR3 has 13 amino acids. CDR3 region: CASSAPRRIEQYF. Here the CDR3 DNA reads TGTGCCAGCAGCGCCCCCCGGAGGATCGAGCAGTACTTC.

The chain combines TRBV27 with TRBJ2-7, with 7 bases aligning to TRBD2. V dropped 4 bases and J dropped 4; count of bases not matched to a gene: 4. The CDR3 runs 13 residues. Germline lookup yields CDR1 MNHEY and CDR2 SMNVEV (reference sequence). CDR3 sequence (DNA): TGTGCCAGCAGTTGGGACTACAGATACGAGCAGTACTTC. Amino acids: CASSWDYRYEQYF.

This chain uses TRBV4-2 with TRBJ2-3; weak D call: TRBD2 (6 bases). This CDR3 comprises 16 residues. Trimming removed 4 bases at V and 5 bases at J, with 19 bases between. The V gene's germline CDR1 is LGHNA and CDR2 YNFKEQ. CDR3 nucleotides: TGTGCCAGCAGCCCTCCGGGATTAGCGGTCCGAGATACGCAGTATTTT. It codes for CASSPPGLAVRDTQYF.